Each of the 9 T cell receptor beta chains below was sequenced from the same sample in a study of T cells after yellow fever vaccination. TCRdb re-called the 5' RACE reads with MiXCR, one entry per CDR3 protein. The table has nearly 550,000 distinct CDR3 sequences, roughly a fifth seen once. This specimen was PBMCs, taken 15 days after the yellow fever booster vaccination. Source of these receptors: a man aged 25 to 40 who received the YFV17D yellow fever vaccine.

This clonotype has a single count. The chain couples TRBV19 to TRBJ2-1, with 8 nucleotides matching TRBD2. The germline V gene encodes CDR1 LNHDA and CDR2 SQIVND (reference sequence). The CDR3 has 16 amino acids. The J segment lost 4 bases and the V segment lost 3 bases, leaving 8 bases of the junction unmatched. CDR3 DNA: TGTGCCAGTAGTATTTCCGCGGGACTAGTTTACAATGAGCAGTTCTTC. Protein product: CASSISAGLVYNEQFF.

The J gene is TRBJ2-1, the V gene TRBV11-2; no reliable D call. The CDR3 length is 15 residues. The ends were cut back, 6 bases at V and 6 bases at J, with 18 bases in the middle. CDR1 SGHAT and CDR2 FQNNGV come from the germline V gene. This CDR3 is CASSQLRSYANEQFF. The CDR3 DNA reads as TGTGCCAGCAGTCAGCTTAGGTCCTATGCCAATGAGCAGTTCTTC. The complete variable domain, with remaining parts taken from reference TRBV11-2 and TRBJ2-1, reads EAGVAQSPRYKIIEKRQSVAFWCNPISGHATLYWYQQILGQGPKLLIQFQNNGVVDDSQLPKDRFSAERLKGVDSTLKIQPAKLEDSAVYLCASSQLRSYANEQFFGPGTRLTVL.

The rearrangement joins TRBV20-1 to TRBJ2-5; no clear D gene. Germline CDR1 and CDR2: DFQATT and SNEGSKA (reference sequence). The CDR3 contains 14 residues. Between the trimmed V and J ends, which lost 4 bases and 7 bases, there was a span of 19 bases. The CDR3 sequence: CSATDQTFRVTQYF. CDR3 nucleotide sequence: TGCAGTGCTACGGACCAGACTTTTCGTGTGACCCAGTACTTC.

The chain uses TRBV20-1 and TRBJ2-5; D tentatively reads TRBD1 or TRBD2 (5 bases each). This CDR3 is 15 amino acids long. Germline V gene lookup returns CDR1 DFQATT and CDR2 SNEGSKA (reference sequence). V lost 6 bases and J lost 1, with 18 bases in between. The chain's CDR3 is CSAPPLGRIQETQYF. In DNA, the CDR3 is TGCAGTGCCCCGCCCCTGGGACGTATCCAAGAGACCCAGTACTTC.

This clonotype was picked up a small number of times. The chain links TRBV11-2 to TRBJ2-5; D gene unclear. The germline V and J ends were trimmed by 4 bases and 2 bases, with 5 bases remaining between them. The CDR3 runs to 12 residues. Germline V gives CDR1 SGHAT, CDR2 FQNNGV. The chain's CDR3 is CASSSTQETQYF. The CDR3 DNA reads as TGTGCCAGCAGCTCCACTCAAGAGACCCAGTACTTC. The full variable domain, its missing parts supplied by reference TRBV11-2 and TRBJ2-5, is EAGVAQSPRYKIIEKRQSVAFWCNPISGHATLYWYQQILGQGPKLLIQFQNNGVVDDSQLPKDRFSAERLKGVDSTLKIQPAKLEDSAVYLCASSSTQETQYFGPGTRLLVL.

The CDR3 spells CASSFRTSGRVSYNEQFF. The CDR3 nucleotides read TGTGCCAGCAGTTTCAGGACTAGCGGGAGGGTATCTTACAATGAGCAGTTCTTC. The V and J genes are TRBV12-3 or TRBV12-4 and TRBJ2-1, with 15 bases fitting TRBD2. This CDR3 spans 18 amino acids. J was trimmed by 4 bases and V by 3 bases; bases with no gene match: 7.

For this clonotype: This could be a read error, since a much larger clone is one nucleotide away. This rearrangement joins TRBV2 to TRBJ2-7, with D uncertain. The V gene lost 6 bases and the J gene lost 6 bases, with 9 bases spanning the gap. This CDR3 spans 11 amino acids. CDR1 and CDR2 from the germline V gene are SNHLY and FYNNEI. DNA for the CDR3: TGTGCCAGCAGCTACCCGGGCGAGCAGTACTTC. Its translation is CASSYPGEQYF.

This clonotype was picked up a small number of times. The gene calls are TRBV20-1 and TRBJ2-7; 11 positions agree with TRBD2. Looked up from germline, CDR1 is DFQATT and CDR2 is SNEGSKA (reference sequence). J gave up 5 bases and V 0 bases, and 6 bases lay outside the gene matches. This CDR3 has 15 residues. DNA for the CDR3: TGCAGTGCTAGAGATGTGGCACTAGCGGGAGACGAGCAGTACTTC. It translates to CSARDVALAGDEQYF.

J is TRBJ2-3 and V is TRBV5-5, with TRBD2 matching over 7 bases. With 4 bases clipped from V and 4 bases from J, the junction kept 6 bases outside the gene matches. Germline loops: CDR1 SGHKS, CDR2 YYEKEE (reference sequence). The CDR3 totals 14 residues. The chain's CDR3 is CASSPEAGPDTQYF. The CDR3 bases are TGTGCCAGCAGCCCAGAAGCGGGGCCAGATACGCAGTATTTT.